This passage covers 5 T cell receptor beta chains from one sample sequenced in a study of PD-L1 blockade in urothelial cancer. Time point meaning: peripheral blood 6 weeks after treatment start. Sequenced by immunoSEQ multiplex PCR; TCRdb stores in-frame clones only, minus some. This sample yields around 120,000 clones, of which roughly 89% are seen a single time; around 1.7% belongs to the top ten. The sequenced sample was PBMCs, obtained around atezolizumab (anti-PD-L1) treatment. These receptors all stem from a man aged 55 to 70 with urothelial cancer.

The CDR3 loop is CASSITPDRGPGYTF. The CDR3 DNA is TGTGCCAGTAGTATAACCCCAGACAGGGGGCCTGGCTACACCTTC. The chain uses TRBV19 and TRBJ1-2; 10 positions agree with TRBD1. Trimming removed 2 bases from V and 7 bases from J; junction bases left unmatched: 7. This CDR3 region has 15 residues. The germline gives CDR1 LNHDA, CDR2 SQIVND (reference sequence).

CDR3 nucleotide sequence: TGTGCCTGGAGTGGTCTAGCGGCCTACGAGCAGTACTTC. Protein: CAWSGLAAYEQYF. The chain couples TRBV30 to TRBJ2-7, with TRBD2 matching 7 bases. CDR3 size: 13 residues. CDR1 is GTSNPN and CDR2 is SVGIG in the germline V gene (reference sequence). The V segment lost 1 base and the J segment 2 bases; nucleotides outside the gene matches: 2. Full variable domain (outside the CDR3, taken from reference TRBV30 and TRBJ2-7): SQTIHQWPATLVQPVGSPLSLECTVEGTSNPNLYWYRQAAGRGLQLLFYSVGIGQISSEVPQNLSASRPQDRQFILSSKKLLLSDSGFYLCAWSGLAAYEQYFGPGTRLTVT.

The chain employs TRBV30 and TRBJ1-1; the D is unclear. This CDR3 has 14 residues. The V gene lost 0 bases and the J gene lost 0 bases, with 8 bases spanning the gap. The germline CDR1 and CDR2 sequences are GTSNPN and SVGIG (reference sequence). This CDR3 reads CAWSVTEMNTEAFF. The CDR3 coding sequence is TGTGCCTGGAGTGTAACAGAGATGAACACTGAAGCTTTCTTT.

V gene TRBV19 combines with J gene TRBJ2-7; the D gene is possibly TRBD2 (5 bases). The CDR3 is 14 amino acids. The V end was cut by 5 bases, the J end by 3 bases, with 14 bases between. Germline assignment: CDR1 LNHDA and CDR2 SQIVND (reference sequence). The CDR3 DNA sequence: TGTGCCAGTAGTCCTTCTAGCAGACACTACGAGCAGTACTTC. Residues: CASSPSSRHYEQYF. Using reference TRBV19 and TRBJ2-7 for the parts outside the CDR3, the full variable domain is DGGITQSPKYLFRKEGQNVTLSCEQNLNHDAMYWYRQDPGQGLRLIYYSQIVNDFQKGDIAEGYSVSREKKESFPLTVTSAQKNPTAFYLCASSPSSRHYEQYFGPGTRLTVT.

The DNA of the CDR3 is TGTGCCAGCAGCTTGGAGGCGGCTAATGAAAAACTGTTTTTT. Residues: CASSLEAANEKLFF. The chain has TRBV5-4 and TRBJ1-4; D uncertain. The V gene lost 0 bases and the J gene lost 3 bases, with 6 bases spanning the gap. The CDR3 runs 14 residues. Per the germline V gene, CDR1 is SGHNT and CDR2 is YYREEE (reference sequence).